The present TCR beta chain was sequenced within a study of shared clonotypes between healthy human individuals. Whole-study context: CD4 naive cells filled three plates per donor, CD4 memory three, CD8 naive two and CD8 memory one.

The data were produced by immunoSEQ multiplex PCR, yet TCRdb's version contains in-frame clones alone and is incomplete. The table lists some 1,900,000 clones, approximately 94% of them singletons, with under 1.5% in the top ten. CD45RO-negative, CCR7-selected cells formed the naive CD8 fraction, which excluded terminally differentiated effector memory CD45RA+ cells. Germline V gives CDR1 GTSNPN, CDR2 SVGIG (reference sequence). There are 14 residues in the CDR3. V was pared by 1 base and J by 5 bases, with 14 bases between. The receptor's source is a man younger than 30 in good health. The sample comprised naive CD8+ T cells sorted from blood. The rearrangement joins TRBV30 to TRBJ2-5, with a weak D call TRBD2 (6 bases). CDR3 region: CAWSGVGGVETQYF. In DNA, the CDR3 is TGTGCCTGGAGTGGGGTTGGAGGGGTGGAGACCCAGTACTTC.